This is a list of T cell receptor beta chains from one sample in a study of blood T cells in healthy people across ages. Each CDR3 protein is one row after TCRdb ran MiXCR on the 5' RACE reads. The sample carries 800,000 to 950,000 distinct CDR3 sequences, 25% to 30% recorded once. This sample was also put to use in a study of T cells of mothers and their children.

Specimen: blood. The origin of the receptors is a woman in her 40s in good health. Both conserved end residues are part of each CDR3. A D gene is named only where the DNA matches it firmly. Size values are once, few and many counts, or a class for expanded clones, and some rows have none.

clone_size,j_call,v_call,d_call,cdr3_aa,cdr3_nt
few,TRBJ1-5,TRBV12-3/TRBV12-4,.,CASSLVEQQPQHF,TGTGCCAGCAGTTTAGTGGAGCAGCAGCCCCAGCATTTT
many,TRBJ2-7,TRBV7-9,.,CASRPGLNSYEQYF,TGTGCCAGCAGACCCGGACTCAACTCCTACGAGCAGTACTTC
.,TRBJ2-3,TRBV6-5,.,CASLTSRGASTDTQYF,TGTGCCAGCCTGACCTCTCGGGGGGCCAGCACAGATACGCAGTATTTT
many,TRBJ2-1,TRBV28,TRBD1,CASSLQGARGNEQFF,TGTGCCAGCAGTTTACAGGGGGCGAGGGGCAATGAGCAGTTCTTC
.,TRBJ1-1,TRBV5-6,.,CASSQGRMTEAFF,TGTGCCAGCAGCCAGGGACGTATGACTGAAGCTTTCTTT
few,TRBJ1-1,TRBV21-1,.,CASSMWKTGGEAFF,TGTGCCAGCAGCATGTGGAAAACAGGGGGCGAAGCTTTCTTT
.,TRBJ1-2,TRBV20-1,TRBD1,CSARDRADPYGYTF,TGCAGTGCGCGGGACAGGGCGGACCCCTATGGCTACACCTTC
few,TRBJ1-1,TRBV11-3,.,CASSAVGTEAFF,TGTGCCAGCAGTGCAGTGGGGACTGAAGCTTTCTTT
many,TRBJ2-3,TRBV29-1,TRBD1,CSAGVNRDRGRGRDLSTDTQYF,TGCAGCGCCGGGGTCAACCGGGACAGGGGGCGAGGGAGGGATCTGAGCACAGATACGCAGTATTTT
few,TRBJ2-2,TRBV29-1,TRBD2,CSGRLAGAPSGELFF,TGCAGCGGCCGACTAGCGGGGGCCCCCAGCGGGGAGCTGTTTTTT
few,TRBJ1-2,TRBV12-3/TRBV12-4,TRBD1,CASSGTGARGYTF,TGTGCCAGCAGTGGGACAGGGGCACGGGGCTACACCTTC
.,TRBJ2-7,TRBV5-5,TRBD2,CASSPGTSGSEQYF,TGTGCCAGCAGCCCCGGGACTAGCGGGTCCGAGCAGTACTTC
few,TRBJ1-5,TRBV6-5,TRBD1,CASSQDRVGQPQHF,TGTGCCAGCAGCCAGGACAGGGTAGGACAGCCCCAGCATTTT
.,TRBJ2-5,TRBV9,.,CARYYQETQYF,TGTGCCCGATATTACCAAGAGACCCAGTACTTC
many,TRBJ2-4,TRBV24-1,TRBD1,CATSGVGQGTVPEAFAKNIQYF,TGTGCCACCAGTGGAGTGGGACAGGGAACGGTCCCGGAGGCATTTGCCAAAAACATTCAGTACTTC
.,TRBJ1-2,TRBV19,TRBD1,CASSWTGTGENGYTF,TGTGCCAGTAGTTGGACCGGGACAGGGGAGAATGGCTACACCTTC
many,TRBJ2-7,TRBV28,TRBD1,CASSLFGTAAYEQYF,TGTGCCAGCAGTTTGTTTGGGACAGCCGCCTACGAGCAGTACTTC
many,TRBJ1-2,TRBV29-1,TRBD1,CSVGQGNGYTF,TGCAGCGTTGGACAGGGGAATGGCTACACCTTC
.,TRBJ2-1,TRBV27,.,CASSLGFVRSSYNEQFF,TGTGCCAGCAGTTTAGGATTTGTCCGCAGCTCCTACAATGAGCAGTTCTTC
few,TRBJ2-1,TRBV9,TRBD2,CASSSGTSWEQFF,TGTGCCAGCAGCTCTGGGACTAGCTGGGAGCAGTTCTTC
.,TRBJ2-1,TRBV6-6,TRBD2,CASRLAGGRNEQFF,TGTGCCAGCAGACTAGCGGGGGGGCGAAATGAGCAGTTCTTC
.,TRBJ2-7,TRBV12-3/TRBV12-4,.,CASSLGSLSTEQYF,TGTGCCAGCAGTTTGGGCAGCCTTTCCACCGAGCAGTACTTC
many,TRBJ2-7,TRBV28,.,CASRPSGPTYEQYF,TGTGCCAGCAGACCGAGCGGGCCCACCTACGAGCAGTACTTC
few,TRBJ1-2,TRBV20-1,.,CSSFISEGSNCGHTF,TGCAGTTCATTCATCAGCGAGGGGTCTAACTGTGGCCACACCTTC
many,TRBJ1-5,TRBV29-1,.,CSVATAPNQPQHF,TGCAGCGTCGCGACAGCCCCCAATCAGCCCCAGCATTTT
.,TRBJ1-2,TRBV7-2,TRBD1,CASSLDRGRLYGYTF,TGTGCCAGCAGCTTAGACAGGGGGCGTCTCTATGGCTACACCTTC
many,TRBJ1-2,TRBV5-1,TRBD1,CASSSGQGRGGYTF,TGCGCCAGCAGCTCCGGACAGGGCCGAGGCGGCTACACCTTC
.,TRBJ1-1,TRBV20-1,.,CSARGEGKRAFF,TGCAGTGCTAGAGGGGAAGGGAAGAGAGCTTTCTTT
.,TRBJ2-7,TRBV11-1,.,CASSPGRFNDYEQYF,TGTGCCAGCAGCCCGGGACGGTTTAACGACTACGAGCAGTACTTC
few,TRBJ2-5,TRBV6-2/TRBV6-3,TRBD1,CASSRTGGVETQYF,TGTGCCAGCAGCCGGACAGGGGGCGTGGAGACCCAGTACTTC
few,TRBJ2-3,TRBV9,TRBD2,CASSVVAGDTDTQYF,TGTGCCAGCAGCGTAGTTGCGGGGGACACAGATACGCAGTATTTT
.,TRBJ1-1,TRBV29-1,.,CSVLKGPVATEAFF,TGCAGCGTTCTGAAGGGCCCGGTTGCCACTGAAGCTTTCTTT
many,TRBJ2-7,TRBV7-9,TRBD2,CASSSTSVSYEQYF,TGTGCCAGCAGCTCCACTAGCGTTTCCTACGAGCAGTACTTC
many,TRBJ2-6,TRBV7-2,TRBD2,CASSLAGVSGANVLTF,TGTGCCAGCAGCTTGGCGGGGGTATCTGGGGCCAACGTCCTGACTTTC
few,TRBJ1-3,TRBV10-3,.,CAISLQGISGNTIYF,TGTGCCATCAGCCTACAGGGTATCTCTGGAAACACCATATATTTT
.,TRBJ1-5,TRBV20-1,TRBD1,CSARDTLGQGNQPQHF,TGCAGTGCTAGAGATACATTGGGACAGGGCAATCAGCCCCAGCATTTT
few,TRBJ2-3,TRBV12-3/TRBV12-4,.,CASSGGTEEITDTQYF,TGTGCCAGCAGTGGGGGGACAGAAGAAATCACAGATACGCAGTATTTT
few,TRBJ2-1,TRBV28,TRBD1,CASSLSRGQGFGLYNEQFF,TGTGCCAGCAGTTTAAGCCGAGGACAGGGGTTCGGGCTCTACAATGAGCAGTTCTTC
.,TRBJ2-1,TRBV12-3/TRBV12-4,.,CASSFHVGGGADEQFF,TGTGCCAGCAGTTTTCACGTAGGGGGGGGGGCGGATGAGCAGTTCTTC
.,TRBJ1-1,TRBV28,.,CASGTPGQAFF,TGTGCCAGCGGGACCCCGGGACAAGCTTTCTTT
many,TRBJ1-2,TRBV20-1,.,CSASSGVYGYTF,TGCAGTGCTAGCTCAGGGGTCTATGGCTACACCTTC
many,TRBJ2-1,TRBV5-6,.,CASSFQDEQFF,TGTGCCAGCAGCTTCCAAGACGAGCAGTTCTTC
few,TRBJ2-7,TRBV6-1,.,CASSEVGVEQYF,TGTGCCAGCAGTGAGGTGGGGGTCGAGCAGTACTTC
few,TRBJ1-5,TRBV5-8,TRBD1,CASRLTGGSVNQPQHF,TGTGCCAGCAGACTGACAGGGGGCTCGGTCAATCAGCCCCAGCATTTT
.,TRBJ2-7,TRBV6-2/TRBV6-3,TRBD1,CASSYGPRGSIEQYF,TGTGCCAGCAGTTACGGCCCCAGGGGGTCCATCGAGCAGTACTTC
.,TRBJ1-4,TRBV9,.,CASRAGTENEKLFF,TGTGCCAGCAGAGCCGGGACGGAGAATGAAAAACTGTTTTTT
.,TRBJ2-3,TRBV5-1,TRBD2,CASRPGAPGGHTDTQYF,TGCGCCAGCAGACCTGGAGCCCCGGGGGGTCACACAGATACGCAGTATTTT
.,TRBJ2-1,TRBV20-1,.,CSAVMGSSYNEQFF,TGCAGTGCTGTGATGGGGAGCTCCTACAATGAGCAGTTCTTC
.,TRBJ2-3,TRBV5-1,TRBD1,CASSLTLLAGGDTDTQYF,TGCGCCAGCAGCTTGACACTACTGGCAGGGGGCGACACAGATACGCAGTATTTT
.,TRBJ2-2,TRBV24-1,TRBD1,CATSDFRDSPTGELFF,TGTGCCACCAGTGATTTCCGGGACAGTCCCACCGGGGAGCTGTTTTTT
.,TRBJ2-1,TRBV6-5,TRBD1,CASSPRDRANEQFF,TGTGCCAGCAGTCCAAGGGACAGGGCGAATGAGCAGTTCTTC
.,TRBJ2-7,TRBV20-1,.,CRARALVSNEQYF,TGCCGTGCTAGAGCGTTAGTCAGCAACGAGCAGTACTTC
many,TRBJ2-5,TRBV29-1,.,CSVLDSPVKTQYF,TGCAGCGTCCTCGACAGCCCGGTGAAGACCCAGTACTTC
many,TRBJ2-5,TRBV5-1,TRBD2,CASSLALRGGPQETQYF,TGCGCCAGCAGCTTGGCCTTGCGGGGGGGCCCCCAAGAGACCCAGTACTTC